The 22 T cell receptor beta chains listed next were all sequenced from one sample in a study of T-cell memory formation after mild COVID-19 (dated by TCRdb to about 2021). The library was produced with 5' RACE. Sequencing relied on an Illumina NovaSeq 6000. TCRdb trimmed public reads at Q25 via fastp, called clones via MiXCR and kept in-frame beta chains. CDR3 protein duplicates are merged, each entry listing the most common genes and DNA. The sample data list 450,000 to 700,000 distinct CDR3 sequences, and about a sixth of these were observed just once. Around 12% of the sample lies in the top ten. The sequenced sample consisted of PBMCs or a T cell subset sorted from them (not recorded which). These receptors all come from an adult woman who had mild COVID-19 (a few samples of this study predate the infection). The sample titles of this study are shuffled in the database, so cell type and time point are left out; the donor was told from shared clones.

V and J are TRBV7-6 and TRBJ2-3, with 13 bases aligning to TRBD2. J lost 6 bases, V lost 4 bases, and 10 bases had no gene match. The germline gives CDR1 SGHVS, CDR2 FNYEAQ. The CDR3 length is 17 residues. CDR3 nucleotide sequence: TGTGCCAGCAGCTCCCCCGGACTAGCGGGAGATTCTGATACGCAGTATTTT. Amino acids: CASSSPGLAGDSDTQYF. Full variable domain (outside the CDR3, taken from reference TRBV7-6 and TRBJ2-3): GAGVSQSPRYKVTKRGQDVALRCDPISGHVSLYWYRQALGQGPEFLTYFNYEAQQDKSGLPNDRFSAERPEGSISTLTIQRTEQRDSAMYRCASSSPGLAGDSDTQYFGPGTRLTVL.

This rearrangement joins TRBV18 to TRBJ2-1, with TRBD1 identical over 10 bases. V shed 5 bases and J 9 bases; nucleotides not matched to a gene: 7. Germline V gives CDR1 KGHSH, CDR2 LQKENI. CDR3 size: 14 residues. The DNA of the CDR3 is TGTGCCAGCTCATCTCGACAGGGGGCGATTGAGCAGTTCTTC. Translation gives CASSSRQGAIEQFF.

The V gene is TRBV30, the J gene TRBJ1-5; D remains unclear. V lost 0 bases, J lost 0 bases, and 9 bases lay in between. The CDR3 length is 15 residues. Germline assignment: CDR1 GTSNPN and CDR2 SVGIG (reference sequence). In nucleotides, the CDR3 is TGTGCCTGGAGTGTATCTTCCGTTAGCAATCAGCCCCAGCATTTT. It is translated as CAWSVSSVSNQPQHF.

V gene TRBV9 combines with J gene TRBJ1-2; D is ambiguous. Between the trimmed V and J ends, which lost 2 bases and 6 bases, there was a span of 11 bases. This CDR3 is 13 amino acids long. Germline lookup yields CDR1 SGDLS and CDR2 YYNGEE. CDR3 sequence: CASSVTEFDGYTF. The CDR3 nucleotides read TGTGCCAGCAGCGTTACAGAGTTTGATGGCTACACCTTC.

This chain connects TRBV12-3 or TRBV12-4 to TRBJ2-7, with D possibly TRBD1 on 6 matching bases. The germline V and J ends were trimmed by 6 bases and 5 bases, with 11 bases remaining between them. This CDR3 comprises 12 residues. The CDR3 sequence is CASRGTLNEQYF. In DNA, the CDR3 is TGTGCCAGCAGGGGGACATTGAACGAGCAGTACTTC.

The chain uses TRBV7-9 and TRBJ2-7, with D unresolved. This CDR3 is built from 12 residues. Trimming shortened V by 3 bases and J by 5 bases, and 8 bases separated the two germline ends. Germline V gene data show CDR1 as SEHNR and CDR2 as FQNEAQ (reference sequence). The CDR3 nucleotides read TGTGCCAGCAGCTTTGAGCTCAACGAGCAGTACTTC. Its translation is CASSFELNEQYF.

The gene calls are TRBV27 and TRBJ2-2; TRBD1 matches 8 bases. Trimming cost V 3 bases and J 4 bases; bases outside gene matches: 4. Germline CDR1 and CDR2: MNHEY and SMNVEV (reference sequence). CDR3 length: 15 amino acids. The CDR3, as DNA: TGTGCCAGCAGTTTGGACAGGGTGGGCACCGGGGAGCTGTTTTTT. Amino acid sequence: CASSLDRVGTGELFF.

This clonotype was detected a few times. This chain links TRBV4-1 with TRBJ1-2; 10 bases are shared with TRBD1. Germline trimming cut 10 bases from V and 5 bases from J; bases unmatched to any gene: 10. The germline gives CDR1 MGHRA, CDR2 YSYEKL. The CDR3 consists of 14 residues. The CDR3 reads CATTPGTGDYGYTF. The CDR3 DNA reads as TGCGCCACCACACCCGGGACAGGGGATTATGGCTACACCTTC.

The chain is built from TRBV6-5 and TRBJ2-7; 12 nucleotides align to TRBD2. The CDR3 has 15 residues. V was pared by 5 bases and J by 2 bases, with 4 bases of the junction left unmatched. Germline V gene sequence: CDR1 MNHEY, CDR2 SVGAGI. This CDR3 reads CASSRLAGVPYEQYF. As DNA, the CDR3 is TGTGCCAGCAGTCGACTAGCGGGAGTCCCCTACGAGCAGTACTTC.

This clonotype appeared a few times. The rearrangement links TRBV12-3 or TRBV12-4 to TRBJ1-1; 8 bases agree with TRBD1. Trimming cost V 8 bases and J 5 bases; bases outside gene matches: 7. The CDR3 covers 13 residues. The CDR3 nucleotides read TGTGCCAGCGGGCCAGGGGGCCGTACTGAAGCTTTCTTT. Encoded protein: CASGPGGRTEAFF.

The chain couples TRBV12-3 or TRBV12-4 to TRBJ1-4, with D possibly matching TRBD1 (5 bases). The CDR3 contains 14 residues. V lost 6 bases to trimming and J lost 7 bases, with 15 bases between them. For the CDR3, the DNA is TGTGCCAGCAGCCTTGGGCAGGGAGTTGAAAAACTGTTTTTT. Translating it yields CASSLGQGVEKLFF.

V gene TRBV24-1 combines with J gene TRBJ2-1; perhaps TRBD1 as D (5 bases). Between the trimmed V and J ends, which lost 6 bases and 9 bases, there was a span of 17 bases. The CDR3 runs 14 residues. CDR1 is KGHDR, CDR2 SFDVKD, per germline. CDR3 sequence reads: CATSNKGPVGEQFF. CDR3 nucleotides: TGTGCCACCAGTAATAAGGGGCCGGTTGGTGAGCAGTTCTTC.

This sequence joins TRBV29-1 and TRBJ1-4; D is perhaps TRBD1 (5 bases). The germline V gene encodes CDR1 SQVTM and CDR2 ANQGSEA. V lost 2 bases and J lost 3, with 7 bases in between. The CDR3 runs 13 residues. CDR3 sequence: CSVETGPNEKLFF. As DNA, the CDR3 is TGCAGCGTTGAAACGGGACCTAATGAAAAACTGTTTTTT.

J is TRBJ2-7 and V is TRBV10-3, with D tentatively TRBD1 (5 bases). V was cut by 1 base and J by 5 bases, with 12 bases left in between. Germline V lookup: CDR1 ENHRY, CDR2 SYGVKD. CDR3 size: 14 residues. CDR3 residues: CAISELARENEQYF. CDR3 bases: TGTGCCATCAGTGAGTTGGCCAGGGAAAACGAGCAGTACTTC.

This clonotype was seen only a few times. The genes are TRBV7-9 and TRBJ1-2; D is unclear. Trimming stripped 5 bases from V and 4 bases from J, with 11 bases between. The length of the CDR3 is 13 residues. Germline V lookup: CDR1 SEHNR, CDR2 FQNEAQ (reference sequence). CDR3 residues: CASSESRSYGYTF. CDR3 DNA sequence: TGTGCCAGCAGCGAGAGTCGGAGCTATGGCTACACCTTC.

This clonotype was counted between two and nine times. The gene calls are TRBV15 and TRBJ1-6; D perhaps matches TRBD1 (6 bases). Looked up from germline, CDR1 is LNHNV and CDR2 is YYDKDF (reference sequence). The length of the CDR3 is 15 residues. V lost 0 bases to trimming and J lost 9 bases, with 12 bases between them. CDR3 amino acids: CATSRDPMDSSPLHF. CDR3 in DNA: TGTGCCACCAGCAGAGATCCGATGGACAGTTCACCCCTCCACTTT.

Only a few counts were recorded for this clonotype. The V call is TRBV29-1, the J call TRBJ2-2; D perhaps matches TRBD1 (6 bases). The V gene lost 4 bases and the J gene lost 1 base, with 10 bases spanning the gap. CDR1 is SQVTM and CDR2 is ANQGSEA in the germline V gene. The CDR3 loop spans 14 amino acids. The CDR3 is CSVVVTGNTGELFF. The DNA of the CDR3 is TGCAGCGTTGTGGTGACAGGGAACACCGGGGAGCTGTTTTTT.

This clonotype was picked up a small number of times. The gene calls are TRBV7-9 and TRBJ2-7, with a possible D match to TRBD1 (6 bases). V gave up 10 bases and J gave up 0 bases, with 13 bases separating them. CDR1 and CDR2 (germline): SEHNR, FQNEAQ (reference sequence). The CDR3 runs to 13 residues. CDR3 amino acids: CAIPTGRSYEQYF. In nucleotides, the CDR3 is TGTGCCATCCCGACAGGCCGCTCCTACGAGCAGTACTTC.

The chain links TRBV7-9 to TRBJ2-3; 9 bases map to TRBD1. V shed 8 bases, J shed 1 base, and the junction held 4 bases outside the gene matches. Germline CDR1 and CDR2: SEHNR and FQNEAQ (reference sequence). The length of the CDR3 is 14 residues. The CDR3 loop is CASYWTGGTDTQYF. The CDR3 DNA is TGTGCCAGCTACTGGACAGGGGGCACAGATACGCAGTATTTT.

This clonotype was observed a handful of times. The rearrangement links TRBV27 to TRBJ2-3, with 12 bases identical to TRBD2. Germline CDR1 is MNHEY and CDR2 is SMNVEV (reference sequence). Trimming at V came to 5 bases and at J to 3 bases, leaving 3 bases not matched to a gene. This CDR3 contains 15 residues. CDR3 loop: CASSRLAGATDTQYF. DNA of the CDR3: TGTGCCAGCAGTCGACTAGCGGGGGCGACAGATACGCAGTATTTT.

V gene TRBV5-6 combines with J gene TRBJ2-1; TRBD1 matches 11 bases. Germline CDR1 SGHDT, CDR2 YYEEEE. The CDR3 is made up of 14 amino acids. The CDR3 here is CLGGQGGSYNEQFF. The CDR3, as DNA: TGTCTGGGGGGACAGGGGGGATCCTACAATGAGCAGTTCTTC.

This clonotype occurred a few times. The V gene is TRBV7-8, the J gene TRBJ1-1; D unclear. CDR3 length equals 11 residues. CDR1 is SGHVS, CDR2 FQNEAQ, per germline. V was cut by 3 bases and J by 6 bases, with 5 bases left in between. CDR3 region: CASSFSSEAFF. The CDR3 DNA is TGTGCCAGCAGCTTCTCCTCTGAAGCTTTCTTT.